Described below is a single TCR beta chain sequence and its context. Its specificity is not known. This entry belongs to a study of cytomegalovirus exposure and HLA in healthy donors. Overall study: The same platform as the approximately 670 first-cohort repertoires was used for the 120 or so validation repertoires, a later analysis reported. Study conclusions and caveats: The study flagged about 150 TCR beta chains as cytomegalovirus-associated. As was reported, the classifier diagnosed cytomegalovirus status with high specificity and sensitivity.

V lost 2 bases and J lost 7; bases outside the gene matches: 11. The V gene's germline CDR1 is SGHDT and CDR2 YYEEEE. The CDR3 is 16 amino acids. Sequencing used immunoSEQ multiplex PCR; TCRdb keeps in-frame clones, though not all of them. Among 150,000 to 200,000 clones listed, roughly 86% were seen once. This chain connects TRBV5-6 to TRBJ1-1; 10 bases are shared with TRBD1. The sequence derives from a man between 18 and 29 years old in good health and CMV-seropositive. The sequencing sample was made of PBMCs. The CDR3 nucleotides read TGTGCCAGCAGCTTCGGATGGGGGACAGGGGTGGTTGAAGCTTTCTTT. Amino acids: CASSFGWGTGVVEAFF. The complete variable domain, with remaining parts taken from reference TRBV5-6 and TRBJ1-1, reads DAGVTQSPTHLIKTRGQQVTLRCSPKSGHDTVSWYQQALGQGPQFIFQYYEEEERQRGNFPDRFSGHQFPNYSSELNVNALLLGDSALYLCASSFGWGTGVVEAFFGQGTRLTVV.